This T cell receptor beta chain comes out of a study of T cell repertoires in cytomegalovirus infection. Looking at the study overall: As its CMV epitopes, the study selected recently identified HLA-C-restricted and well-studied HLA-B-restricted targets. Study-level findings and limits: There were carriers of CMV plus the relevant HLA, and cumulative public TCR beta family frequency identified them. HLA-C-restricted, CMV-specific TCR beta clonotypes were dominant ex vivo.

About this clonotype: Its target is unknown.

In TCRdb, the reads were re-called with MiXCR into one record per CDR3 protein. The sample has about 920,000 distinct CDR3 sequences, roughly 30% seen once. Germline V gene data show CDR1 as DFQATT and CDR2 as SNEGSKA (reference sequence). This CDR3 is built from 18 residues. The J segment lost 0 bases and the V segment lost 3 bases, leaving 10 bases of the junction unmatched. This rearrangement joins TRBV20-1 to TRBJ2-1; 11 bases fit TRBD2. The receptor comes from a human donor in good health (CMV status not recorded). Some clones in this sample may be carry-over from other donors' samples. This sample comprised cultured CD8+ T cells from PBMCs, obtained from culture after CMV antigen stimulation. The CDR3 DNA is TGCAGTGCTAGGGACCCTCTAGCGGGGGGAAGCTCCTACAATGAGCAGTTCTTC. Translating gives CSARDPLAGGSSYNEQFF.